These 5 T cell receptor beta chains were all obtained from the same sample, sequenced in a study of OX40 agonist ivuxolimab in advanced cancers. Using immunoSEQ multiplex PCR, the repertoire was profiled, and TCRdb retains in-frame clones only, with some absent. Of 77,000 or so clones listed, about 90% are singletons. The sample in question was CD4+ or CD8+ T cells sorted from blood, obtained in a trial of the OX40 agonist ivuxolimab. These receptors originate from an adult with an advanced solid tumor such as melanoma, head and neck, liver or kidney cancer.

Here the CDR3 DNA reads TGTGCCAGTAGTATCCTCGAGGGCTCCTACGAGCAGTACTTC. Its translation: CASSILEGSYEQYF. The rearrangement joins TRBV19 to TRBJ2-7, with a possible D match to TRBD2 (5 bases). The CDR3 runs to 14 residues. V lost 3 bases to trimming and J lost 0 bases, with 9 bases between them. Looked up from germline, CDR1 is LNHDA and CDR2 is SQIVND (reference sequence).

This sequence joins TRBV6-5 and TRBJ2-7; perhaps TRBD1 as D (5 bases). CDR1 and CDR2 (germline): MNHEY, SVGAGI. The CDR3 runs 15 residues. V lost 2 bases to trimming and J lost 2 bases, with 13 bases between them. In nucleotides, the CDR3 is TGTGCCAGCAGTTACGTGGCAGGGAAGGCCTACGAGCAGTACTTC. Translating gives CASSYVAGKAYEQYF.

This rearrangement joins TRBV30 to TRBJ1-1; D might be TRBD1 (5 bases). Germline V CDR1 and CDR2: GTSNPN, SVGIG (reference sequence). Deletions cut 6 bases from V and 1 base from J, with 12 bases between. This CDR3 contains 13 residues. CDR3 amino acids: CACSRTPNTEAFF. CDR3 bases: TGTGCCTGTTCTCGGACACCGAACACTGAAGCTTTCTTT.

This clone has a single count. This rearrangement joins TRBV5-1 to TRBJ2-3; D ambiguous. The germline V gene encodes CDR1 SGHRS and CDR2 YFSETQ. The length of the CDR3 is 14 residues. The V end was cut by 9 bases, the J end by 2 bases, with 16 bases between. CDR3 nucleotides: TGCGCCACCAGAGAAGGCAAACTCACAGATACGCAGTATTTT. This sequence encodes CATREGKLTDTQYF.

This sequence joins TRBV21-1 and TRBJ1-1. TRBV21-1 is tagged as a pseudogene. This CDR3 has 18 residues. The CDR3 sequence: CASSKDPWKRRVNTEAFF. The CDR3 bases are TGTGCCAGCAGCAAGGACCCGTGGAAGAGAAGGGTGAACACTGAAGCTTTCTTT.